The next 7 T cell receptor beta chains were all read from a single sample in a study of T cells after yellow fever vaccination. Each CDR3 protein is one row after TCRdb ran MiXCR on the 5' RACE reads. The data hold roughly 160,000 distinct CDR3 sequences, with over 7% observed a single time. The sample consisted of CD8+ T cells sorted from PBMCs, taken 45 days after the yellow fever booster vaccination. The receptors originated from a man aged 18 to 30 who received the YFV17D yellow fever vaccine.

This clonotype was observed a few times. The gene calls are TRBV9 and TRBJ2-3; TRBD1 might be the D (6 bases). The germline V and J ends were trimmed by 4 bases and 7 bases, with 13 bases remaining between them. The CDR3 contains 13 residues. The germline gives CDR1 SGDLS, CDR2 YYNGEE. This CDR3 reads CASSFRQDHTQYF. The CDR3 DNA reads as TGTGCCAGCAGCTTCCGACAGGACCATACGCAGTATTTT.

The chain couples TRBV7-3 to TRBJ2-1, with 10 positions matching TRBD1. The CDR3 extends over 15 amino acids. Germline V gene data show CDR1 as SGHTA and CDR2 as FQGTGA. V was clipped by 3 bases and J by 4 bases; unmatched bases: 3. The CDR3 coding sequence is TGTGCCAGCAGCTTTGGGACAGGGGTTTACAATGAGCAGTTCTTC. This sequence encodes CASSFGTGVYNEQFF.

This clonotype turned up a few times. J is TRBJ1-2 and V is TRBV7-2; the D gene is possibly TRBD1 (5 bases). Per germline, CDR1 SGHTA and CDR2 FQGNSA. This CDR3 contains 15 residues. The V end lost 4 bases, the J end lost 6 bases, and 18 bases lay between the germline ends. The CDR3 DNA is TGTGCCAGCAGCTCCTGGAAACAGGTTACCGATGGCTACACCTTC. Translated, it gives CASSSWKQVTDGYTF.

This clonotype was counted many times. The gene calls are TRBV11-2 and TRBJ2-3, with D possibly being TRBD1 or TRBD2 (5 bases each). The CDR3 contains 18 residues. The germline gives CDR1 SGHAT, CDR2 FQNNGV. The V and J ends lost 5 bases and 4 bases respectively, with 25 bases between them. CDR3 residues: CASSPRSQYTGGADTQYF. In DNA, the CDR3 is TGTGCCAGCAGCCCGAGGAGCCAATACACAGGAGGCGCAGATACGCAGTATTTT.

This clonotype was seen repeatedly, ten times or more. The genes are TRBV14 and TRBJ1-5; D uncertain. Trimming shortened V by 3 bases and J by 9 bases, and 12 bases separated the two germline ends. The CDR3 has 13 amino acids. Per the germline V gene, CDR1 is SGHDN and CDR2 is FVKESK. This CDR3 is CASSQVSSGPQHF. CDR3 nucleotide sequence: TGTGCCAGCAGCCAGGTTAGCTCGGGGCCCCAGCATTTT.

This clonotype was counted many times. V gene TRBV27 combines with J gene TRBJ1-1; D perhaps matches TRBD1 (6 bases). CDR3 length: 14 amino acids. The V end lost 6 bases, the J end lost 6 bases, and 17 bases lay between the germline ends. Looked up from germline, CDR1 is MNHEY and CDR2 is SMNVEV (reference sequence). CDR3 sequence (DNA): TGTGCCAGCAGCCTGGGGGCGGGGTTCGCTGAAGCTTTCTTT. Translating it yields CASSLGAGFAEAFF.

The chain uses TRBV10-3 and TRBJ2-7; 8 bases line up with TRBD1. The CDR3 totals 16 residues. The germline CDR1 and CDR2 sequences are ENHRY and SYGVKD. With 3 bases clipped from V and 5 bases from J, the junction kept 12 bases outside the gene matches. Here the CDR3 reads CAISDRAEQGGHEQYF. CDR3 coding DNA: TGTGCCATCAGTGACCGAGCCGAACAGGGGGGCCACGAGCAGTACTTC.